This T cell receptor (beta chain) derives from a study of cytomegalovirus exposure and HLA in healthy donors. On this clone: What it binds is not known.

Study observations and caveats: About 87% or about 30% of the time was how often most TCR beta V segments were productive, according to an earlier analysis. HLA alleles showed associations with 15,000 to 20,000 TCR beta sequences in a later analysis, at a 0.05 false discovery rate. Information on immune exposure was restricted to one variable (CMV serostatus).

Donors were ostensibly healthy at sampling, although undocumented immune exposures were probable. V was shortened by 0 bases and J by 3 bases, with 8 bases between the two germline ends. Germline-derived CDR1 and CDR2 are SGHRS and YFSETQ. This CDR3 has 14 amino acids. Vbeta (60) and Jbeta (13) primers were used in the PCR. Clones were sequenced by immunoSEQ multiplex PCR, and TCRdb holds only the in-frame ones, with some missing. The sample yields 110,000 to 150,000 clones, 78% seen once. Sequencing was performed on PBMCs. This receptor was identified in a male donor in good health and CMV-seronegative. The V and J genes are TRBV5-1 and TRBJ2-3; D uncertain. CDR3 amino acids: CASSLETRTDTQYF. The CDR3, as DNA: TGCGCCAGCAGCTTGGAAACGCGAACAGATACGCAGTATTTT. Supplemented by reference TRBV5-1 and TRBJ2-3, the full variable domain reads KAGVTQTPRYLIKTRGQQVTLSCSPISGHRSVSWYQQTPGQGLQFLFEYFSETQRNKGNFPGRFSGRQFSNSRSEMNVSTLELGDSALYLCASSLETRTDTQYFGPGTRLTVL.